This TCR beta chain was profiled in a study of blood T cell repertoires in COVID-19. Background on the study: Sources were T cells, B-cell-depleted T cells, or PBMCs; the material itself was cDNA or gDNA.

The method was immunoSEQ multiplex PCR; TCRdb's version includes in-frame clones alone and lacks a portion of them. The sample includes about 52,000 clones, roughly 83% of them seen just once. Comments on this clone: In the same sample, other DNA sequences code for this CDR3.

The TCR originated in a woman aged 80 or older with acute or convalescent COVID-19. The specimen sequenced was peripheral blood.

The CDR3 DNA reads as TGTGCCAGCAGCCCTGGGACAGGGGGTACTGAAGCTTTCTTT. This translates into CASSPGTGGTEAFF. The chain employs TRBV7-3 and TRBJ1-1; 11 bases align to TRBD1. CDR1 and CDR2 from the germline V gene are SGHTA and FQGTGA. This CDR3 has 14 amino acids. The V and J ends lost 5 bases and 5 bases, in that order; junction bases with no gene match: 4.